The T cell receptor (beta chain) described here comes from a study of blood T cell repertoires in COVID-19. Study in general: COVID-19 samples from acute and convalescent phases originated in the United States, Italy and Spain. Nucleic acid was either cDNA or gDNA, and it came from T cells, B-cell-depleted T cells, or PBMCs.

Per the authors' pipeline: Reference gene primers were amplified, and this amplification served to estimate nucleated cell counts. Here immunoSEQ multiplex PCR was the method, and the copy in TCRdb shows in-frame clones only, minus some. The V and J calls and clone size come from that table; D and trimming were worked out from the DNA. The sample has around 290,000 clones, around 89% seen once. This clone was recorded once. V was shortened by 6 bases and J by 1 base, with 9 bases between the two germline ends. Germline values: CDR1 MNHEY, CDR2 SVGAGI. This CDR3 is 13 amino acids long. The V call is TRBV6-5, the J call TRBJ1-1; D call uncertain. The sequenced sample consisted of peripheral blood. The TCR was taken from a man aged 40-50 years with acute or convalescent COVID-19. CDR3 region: CASRERRNTEAFF. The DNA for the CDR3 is TGTGCCAGCAGGGAGAGGCGGAACACTGAAGCTTTCTTT.